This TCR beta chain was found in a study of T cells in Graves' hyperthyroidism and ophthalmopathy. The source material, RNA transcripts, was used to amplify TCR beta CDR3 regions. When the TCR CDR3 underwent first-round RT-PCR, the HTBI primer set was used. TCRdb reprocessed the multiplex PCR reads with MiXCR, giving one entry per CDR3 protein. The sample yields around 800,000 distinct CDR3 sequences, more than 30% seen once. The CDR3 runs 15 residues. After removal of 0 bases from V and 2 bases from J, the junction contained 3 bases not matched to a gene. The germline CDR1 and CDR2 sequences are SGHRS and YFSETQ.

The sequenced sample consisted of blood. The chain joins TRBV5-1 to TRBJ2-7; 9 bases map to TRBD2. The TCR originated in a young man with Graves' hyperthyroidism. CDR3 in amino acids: CASSLVAGGAYEQYF. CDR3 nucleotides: TGCGCCAGCAGCTTGGTGGCGGGAGGGGCCTACGAGCAGTACTTC.